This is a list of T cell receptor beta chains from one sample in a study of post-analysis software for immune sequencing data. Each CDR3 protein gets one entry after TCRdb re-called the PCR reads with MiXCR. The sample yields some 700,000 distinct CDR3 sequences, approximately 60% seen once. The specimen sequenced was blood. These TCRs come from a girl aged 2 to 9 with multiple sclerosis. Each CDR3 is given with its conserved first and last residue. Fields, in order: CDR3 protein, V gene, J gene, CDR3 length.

CDR3: CASSLLAGGRDEQYF; V: TRBV7-9; J: NA; length: 15
CDR3: CASSLVRLFRREGRNYEQYF; V: TRBV5-1; J: TRBJ2-7; length: 20
CDR3: CASSLIVQRGGIQETQYF; V: TRBV7-9; J: TRBJ2-5; length: 18
CDR3: CSAPLFSRAEQFF; V: TRBV20-1; J: TRBJ2-1; length: 13
CDR3: CASSLAPGLAGEETQYF; V: TRBV7-6; J: TRBJ2-5; length: 17
CDR3: CASSLDSGGLTGANVLTF; V: TRBV11-2; J: TRBJ2-6; length: 18
CDR3: CASSLKGQNNYNEQFF; V: TRBV7-9; J: TRBJ2-1; length: 16
CDR3: CASRRLAGPKDTQYF; V: TRBV6-1; J: TRBJ2-3; length: 15
CDR3: CASSLIGQGANVLTF; V: TRBV7-2; J: TRBJ2-6; length: 15
CDR3: CASSHLAGVNNEQFF; V: TRBV9; J: TRBJ2-1; length: 15
CDR3: CASSLEVAGRNSYNEQFF; V: TRBV7-2; J: TRBJ2-1; length: 18
CDR3: CSVPREFYGYTF; V: TRBV29-1; J: TRBJ1-2; length: 12
CDR3: CASSPPQRRGAYNEQFF; V: TRBV7-9; J: TRBJ2-1; length: 17
CDR3: CASRFSNSYTF; V: TRBV6-5; J: TRBJ1-2; length: 11
CDR3: CASSSRTSGSRQTQYF; V: TRBV5-1; J: NA; length: 16
CDR3: CSARGIDTQYF; V: TRBV20-1; J: TRBJ2-3; length: 11
CDR3: CAWKIPGTGANVLTF; V: TRBV30; J: TRBJ2-6; length: 15
CDR3: CASTTAGSYEQYF; V: TRBV12-3/TRBV12-4; J: TRBJ2-7; length: 13
CDR3: CASSLGLAGGPSTDTQYF; V: TRBV7-9; J: TRBJ2-3; length: 18
CDR3: CSASSGENYGYTF; V: TRBV20-1; J: TRBJ1-2; length: 13
CDR3: CASSLHGPNTEAFF; V: TRBV5-1; J: TRBJ1-1; length: 14
CDR3: CASSPPTGTGIKEGLAGGEQYF; V: TRBV12-3/TRBV12-4; J: TRBJ2-7; length: 22
CDR3: CASSSGYRQDRGYTF; V: TRBV6-5; J: TRBJ1-2; length: 15
CDR3: CASSQRTSVAYEQYF; V: TRBV7-8; J: TRBJ2-7; length: 15
CDR3: CASSNRDWYTDTQYF; V: TRBV7-9; J: TRBJ2-3; length: 15
CDR3: CASSQADEGYEQFF; V: TRBV4-3; J: TRBJ2-1; length: 14
CDR3: CASTPAGGSTDTQYF; V: TRBV6-4; J: TRBJ2-3; length: 15
CDR3: CASSLQSIEQFF; V: TRBV12-3/TRBV12-4; J: TRBJ2-1; length: 12
CDR3: CASSFNLGLAGDIDTQYF; V: TRBV5-5; J: TRBJ2-3; length: 18
CDR3: CASSVAPENTEAFF; V: TRBV9; J: TRBJ1-1; length: 14
CDR3: CASSLETRVTQYF; V: TRBV21-1; J: TRBJ2-3; length: 13
CDR3: CASSQDDRADSYNEQFF; V: TRBV4-2; J: TRBJ2-1; length: 17
CDR3: CASGLVRYEQFF; V: TRBV12-5; J: TRBJ2-1; length: 12